This T cell receptor beta chain came from a study of shared clonotypes between healthy human individuals. Profiling relied on immunoSEQ multiplex PCR, and the TCRdb table lists in-frame clones only, not all of them. The sample carries about 480,000 clones, more than 65% recorded once. V dropped 5 bases and J dropped 3; count of bases not matched to a gene: 3. The CDR3 contains 13 residues. Germline V gene sequence: CDR1 SGHAT, CDR2 FQNNGV. The clonotype was recovered from a woman between 40 and 55 years old in good health. Some clones in this sample may be carry-over from other donors' samples. The rearrangement uses TRBV11-2 and TRBJ2-7; TRBD2 aligns across 8 bases. The specimen sequenced was PBMCs. The CDR3 sequence is CASSVGTSYEQYF. The CDR3 DNA sequence: TGTGCCAGCAGCGTCGGGACTAGCTACGAGCAGTACTTC.